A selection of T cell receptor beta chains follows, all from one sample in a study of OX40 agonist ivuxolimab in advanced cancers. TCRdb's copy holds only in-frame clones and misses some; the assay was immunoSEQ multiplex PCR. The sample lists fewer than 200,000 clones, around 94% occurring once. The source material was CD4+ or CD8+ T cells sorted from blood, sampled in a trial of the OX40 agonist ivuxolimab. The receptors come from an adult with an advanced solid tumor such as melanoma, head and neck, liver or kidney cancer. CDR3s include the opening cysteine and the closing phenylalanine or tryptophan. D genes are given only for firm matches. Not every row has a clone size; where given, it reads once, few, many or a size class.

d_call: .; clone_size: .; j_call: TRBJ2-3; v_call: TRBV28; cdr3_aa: CASSLPSALTDTQYF; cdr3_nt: TGTGCCAGCAGTTTGCCCAGCGCCCTCACAGATACGCAGTATTTT
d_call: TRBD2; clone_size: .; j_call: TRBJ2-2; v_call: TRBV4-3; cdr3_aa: CASSQDPASGIGELFF; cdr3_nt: TGCGCCAGCAGCCAAGATCCGGCTAGCGGGATAGGGGAGCTGTTTTTT
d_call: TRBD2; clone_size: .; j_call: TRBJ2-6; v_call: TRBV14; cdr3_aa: CASSQSLAGVGGANVLTF; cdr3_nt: TGTGCCAGCAGCCAATCCTTAGCGGGAGTGGGTGGGGCCAACGTCCTGACTTTC
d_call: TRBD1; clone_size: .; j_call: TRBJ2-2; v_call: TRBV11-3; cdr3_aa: CASSSLRQGPGELFF; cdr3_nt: TGTGCCAGCAGCTCCTTACGACAGGGCCCCGGGGAGCTGTTTTTT
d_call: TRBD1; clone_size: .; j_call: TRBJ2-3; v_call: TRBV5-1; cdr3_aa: CASSLAEGAGTDTQYF; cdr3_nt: TGCGCCAGCAGCTTGGCCGAGGGGGCGGGCACAGATACGCAGTATTTT
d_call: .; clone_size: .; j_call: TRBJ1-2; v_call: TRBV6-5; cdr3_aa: CASTLGGTSYGYTF; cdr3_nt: TGTGCCAGCACCCTCGGAGGGACTTCCTATGGCTACACCTTC
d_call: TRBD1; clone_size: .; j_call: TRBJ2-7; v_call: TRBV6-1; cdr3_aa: CASSPPVGTVGWQYF; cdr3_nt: TGTGCCAGCAGTCCACCTGTAGGGACAGTGGGTTGGCAGTACTTC
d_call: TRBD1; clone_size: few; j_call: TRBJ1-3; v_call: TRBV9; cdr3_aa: CASSPTGYGNTIYF; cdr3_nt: TGTGCCAGCAGCCCGACAGGGTACGGAAACACCATATATTTT
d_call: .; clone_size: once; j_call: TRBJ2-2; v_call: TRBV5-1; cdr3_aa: CASSRRGAGPNTGELFF; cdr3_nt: TGCGCCAGCAGCCGTAGGGGGGCGGGTCCGAACACCGGGGAGCTGTTTTTT
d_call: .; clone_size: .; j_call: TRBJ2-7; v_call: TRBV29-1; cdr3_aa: CSVVVQGGHEQYF; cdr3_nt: TGCAGCGTTGTTGTCCAGGGGGGACACGAGCAGTACTTC
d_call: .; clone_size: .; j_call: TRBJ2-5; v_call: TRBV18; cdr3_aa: CASSTQQETQYF; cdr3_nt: TGTGCCAGCTCAACCCAGCAAGAGACCCAGTACTTC
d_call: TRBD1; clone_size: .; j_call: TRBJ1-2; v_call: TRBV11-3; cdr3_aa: CASSPGYGQGPSTF; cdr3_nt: TGTGCCAGCAGCCCAGGGTACGGACAGGGCCCTTCCACCTTC
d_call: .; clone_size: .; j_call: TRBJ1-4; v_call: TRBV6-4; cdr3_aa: CASSDRDDEKLFF; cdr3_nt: TGTGCCAGCAGTGACCGGGACGATGAAAAACTGTTTTTT
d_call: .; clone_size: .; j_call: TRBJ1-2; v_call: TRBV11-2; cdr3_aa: CASSLDRYGYTF; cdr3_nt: TGTGCCAGCAGCTTAGATCGCTATGGCTACACCTTC
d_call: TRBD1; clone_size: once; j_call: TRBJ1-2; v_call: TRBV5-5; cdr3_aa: CASSNYRGGGNYGYTF; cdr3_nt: TGTGCCAGCAGCAACTACAGGGGGGGAGGCAACTATGGCTACACCTTC
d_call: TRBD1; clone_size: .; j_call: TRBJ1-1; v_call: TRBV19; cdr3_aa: CASSIAHGQGTEAFF; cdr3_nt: TGTGCCAGTAGTATAGCCCATGGACAGGGCACTGAAGCTTTCTTT
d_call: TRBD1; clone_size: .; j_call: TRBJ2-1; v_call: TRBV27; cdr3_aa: CASSLSGQGTVNEQFF; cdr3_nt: TGTGCCAGCAGTTTATCCGGACAGGGGACCGTCAATGAGCAGTTCTTC
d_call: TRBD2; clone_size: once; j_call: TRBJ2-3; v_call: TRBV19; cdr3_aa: CASSIDQASGADTQYF; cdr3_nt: TGTGCCAGTAGTATAGATCAGGCTAGCGGGGCAGATACGCAGTATTTT
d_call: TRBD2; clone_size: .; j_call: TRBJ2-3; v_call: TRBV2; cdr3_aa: CASSEGGYSTDTQYF; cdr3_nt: TGTGCCAGCAGTGAGGGGGGGTACTCCACAGATACGCAGTATTTT
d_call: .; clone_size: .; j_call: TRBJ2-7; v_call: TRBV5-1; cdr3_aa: CASSLLANRLNSYEQYF; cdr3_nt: TGCGCCAGCAGCTTGTTGGCTAACAGGCTCAACTCCTACGAGCAGTACTTC
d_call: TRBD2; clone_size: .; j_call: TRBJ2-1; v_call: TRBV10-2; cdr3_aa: CASSLAGGPNNEQFF; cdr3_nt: TGCGCCAGCAGTCTAGCGGGGGGGCCAAACAATGAGCAGTTCTTC
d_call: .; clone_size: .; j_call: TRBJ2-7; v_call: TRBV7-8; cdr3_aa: CASSSRVASPYF; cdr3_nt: TGTGCCAGCAGCTCGCGCGTGGCTTCCCCGTACTTC
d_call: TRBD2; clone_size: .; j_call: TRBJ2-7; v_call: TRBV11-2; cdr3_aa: CASSPGGLADHYEQYF; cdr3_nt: TGTGCCAGCAGTCCAGGAGGCCTAGCGGATCACTACGAGCAGTACTTC
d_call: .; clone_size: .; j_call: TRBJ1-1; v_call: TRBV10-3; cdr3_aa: CAIKPTGTLREAFF; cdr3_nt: TGTGCCATCAAGCCGACAGGAACGCTCCGTGAAGCTTTCTTT
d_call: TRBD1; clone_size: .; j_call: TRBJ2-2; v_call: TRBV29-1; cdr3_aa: CSVGQGGELFF; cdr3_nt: TGCAGCGTGGGACAGGGAGGGGAGCTGTTTTTT
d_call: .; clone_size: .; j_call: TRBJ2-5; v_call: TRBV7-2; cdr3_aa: CASSSRETQYF; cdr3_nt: TGTGCCAGCAGCTCCCGAGAGACCCAGTACTTC
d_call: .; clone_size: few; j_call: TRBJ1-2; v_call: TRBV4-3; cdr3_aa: CASSQDWSVMNYGYTF; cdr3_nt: TGCGCCAGCAGCCAAGATTGGTCAGTCATGAACTATGGCTACACCTTC
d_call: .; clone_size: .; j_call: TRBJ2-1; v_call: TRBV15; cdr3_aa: CATSRDGGGWGNEQFF; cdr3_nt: TGTGCCACCAGCAGAGATGGGGGCGGCTGGGGCAATGAGCAGTTCTTC
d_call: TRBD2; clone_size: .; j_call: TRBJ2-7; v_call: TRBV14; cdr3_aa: CASSRPGLAGGTYEQYF; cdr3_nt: TGTGCCAGCAGCCGACCGGGACTAGCGGGAGGAACCTACGAGCAGTACTTC
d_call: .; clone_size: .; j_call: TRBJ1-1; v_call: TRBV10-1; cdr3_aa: CASSEDTEVGAFF; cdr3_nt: TGCGCCAGCAGTGAGGACACAGAAGTGGGAGCTTTCTTT
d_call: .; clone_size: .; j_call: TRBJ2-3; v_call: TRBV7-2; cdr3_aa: CASSPGTGYTDTQYF; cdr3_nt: TGTGCCAGCAGCCCCGGGACGGGCTACACAGATACGCAGTATTTT
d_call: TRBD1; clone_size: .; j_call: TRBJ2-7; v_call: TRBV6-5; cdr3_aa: CASSSPGQGAVYEQYF; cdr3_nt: TGTGCCAGCAGTTCACCGGGACAGGGGGCGGTCTACGAGCAGTACTTC
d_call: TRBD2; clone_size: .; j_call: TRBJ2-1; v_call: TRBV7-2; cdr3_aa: CASSPRTSRRPGNEQFF; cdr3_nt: TGTGCCAGCAGCCCGAGGACTAGTCGCAGACCGGGGAATGAGCAGTTCTTC
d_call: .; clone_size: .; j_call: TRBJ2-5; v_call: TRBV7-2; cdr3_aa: CASSPPPLETQYF; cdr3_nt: TGTGCCAGCAGCCCACCCCCCTTGGAGACCCAGTACTTC
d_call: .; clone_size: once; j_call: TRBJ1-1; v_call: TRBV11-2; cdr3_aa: CASSLTATEAFF; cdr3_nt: TGTGCCAGCAGCTTAACGGCCACTGAAGCTTTCTTT
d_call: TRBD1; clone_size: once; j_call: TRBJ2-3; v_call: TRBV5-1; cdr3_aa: CASSVRTGISTDTQYF; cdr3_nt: TGCGCCAGCAGCGTAAGGACAGGAATTAGCACAGATACGCAGTATTTT
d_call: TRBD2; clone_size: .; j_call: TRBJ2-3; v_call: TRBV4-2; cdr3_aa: CASSRGAGTSSTDTQYF; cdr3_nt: TGTGCCAGCAGCCGAGGAGCCGGGACTAGCTCCACAGATACGCAGTATTTT
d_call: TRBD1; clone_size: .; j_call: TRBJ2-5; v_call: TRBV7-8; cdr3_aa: CASSPGTAQETQYF; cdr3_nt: TGTGCCAGCAGCCCGGGGACAGCCCAAGAGACCCAGTACTTC
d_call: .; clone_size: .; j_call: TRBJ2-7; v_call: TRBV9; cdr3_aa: CASSGQAESSYEQYF; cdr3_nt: TGTGCCAGCAGCGGTCAAGCGGAGAGCTCCTACGAGCAGTACTTC
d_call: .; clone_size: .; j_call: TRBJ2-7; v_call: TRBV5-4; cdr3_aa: CASSLSGDSVTHNF; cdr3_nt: TGTGCCAGCAGCTTGAGCGGAGACAGCGTAACCCATAACTTC
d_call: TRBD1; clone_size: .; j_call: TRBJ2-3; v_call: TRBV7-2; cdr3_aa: CASSFDRGDTQYF; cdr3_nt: TGTGCCAGCAGCTTCGACAGGGGCGATACGCAGTATTTT
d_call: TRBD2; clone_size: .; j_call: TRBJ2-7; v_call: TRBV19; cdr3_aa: CASSLLAGGSYEQYF; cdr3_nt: TGTGCCAGTAGCCTTCTAGCGGGAGGCTCCTACGAGCAGTACTTC
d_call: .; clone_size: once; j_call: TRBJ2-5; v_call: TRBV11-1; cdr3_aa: CASSFYRTQETQYF; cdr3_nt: TGTGCCAGCAGCTTTTACCGGACCCAAGAGACCCAGTACTTC
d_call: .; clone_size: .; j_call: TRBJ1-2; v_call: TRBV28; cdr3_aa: CASSFGAGSVGYTF; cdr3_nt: TGTGCCAGCAGTTTCGGGGCAGGGTCGGTTGGCTACACCTTC
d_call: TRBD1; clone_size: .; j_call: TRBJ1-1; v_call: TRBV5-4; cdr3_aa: CASSLARGGKNTEAFF; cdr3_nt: TGTGCCAGCAGCTTGGCCAGGGGGGGGAAGAACACTGAAGCTTTCTTT
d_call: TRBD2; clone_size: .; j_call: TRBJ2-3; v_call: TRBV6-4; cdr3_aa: CASRGLAGGPPNSTDTQYF; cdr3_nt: TGTGCCAGCAGGGGACTAGCGGGGGGGCCCCCTAATAGCACAGATACGCAGTATTTT
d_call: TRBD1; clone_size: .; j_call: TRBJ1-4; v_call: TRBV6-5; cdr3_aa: CASSSGQVGDEKLFF; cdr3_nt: TGTGCCAGCAGTTCCGGACAGGTGGGGGATGAAAAACTGTTTTTT
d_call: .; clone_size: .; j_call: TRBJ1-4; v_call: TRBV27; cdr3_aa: CATRPSGATNEKLFF; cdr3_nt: TGTGCCACTAGGCCCTCGGGGGCAACTAATGAAAAACTGTTTTTT
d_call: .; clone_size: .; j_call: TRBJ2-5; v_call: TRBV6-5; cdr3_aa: CASSYGRETQYF; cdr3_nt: TGTGCCAGCAGTTACGGTCGGGAGACCCAGTACTTC
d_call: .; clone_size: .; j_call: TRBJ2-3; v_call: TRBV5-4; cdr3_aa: CASRPGPSTDTQYF; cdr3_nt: TGTGCCAGCAGGCCGGGACCGTCAACAGATACGCAGTATTTT
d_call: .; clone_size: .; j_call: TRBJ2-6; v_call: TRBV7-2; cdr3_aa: CASSLDPAGANVLTF; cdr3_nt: TGTGCCAGCAGCTTGGATCCAGCTGGGGCCAACGTCCTGACTTTC